The subject of this entry is one T cell receptor beta chain. No antigen is known for it. The data were obtained in a study of T cells in Graves' hyperthyroidism and ophthalmopathy. The overall study: Peripheral blood specimens were obtained at initial diagnosis, prior to any treatment. Study findings and constraints: Also found in blood were most expanded thyroid clonotypes above 0.001.

CDR3 length: 14 amino acids. The germline V gene encodes CDR1 SEHNR and CDR2 FQNEAQ (reference sequence). Trimming left V 4 bases short and J 3 bases short, with 9 bases between. RNA transcripts provided the source from which TCR beta CDR3 regions were amplified. HTBI primers were employed in a first-round RT-PCR of the TCR CDR3. MiXCR, applied by TCRdb to the multiplex PCR reads, yields one record per CDR3 protein. The sample holds around 620,000 distinct CDR3 sequences, 16% seen once. Sequencing input: blood. The clonotype was recovered from a woman younger than 45 with Graves' hyperthyroidism. V usage is TRBV7-9 and J usage is TRBJ2-2; TRBD2 is a possible D gene (6 bases). The CDR3 protein is CASSSTSYTGELFF. Written as DNA, the CDR3 is TGTGCCAGCAGCTCTACTAGCTACACCGGGGAGCTGTTTTTT.